These T cell receptor beta chains were read from a single sample in a study of blood T cells in healthy people across ages. TCRdb reanalysed the 5' RACE reads using MiXCR and keeps one entry per CDR3 protein. Among hundreds of thousands of distinct CDR3 sequences listed, 20% to 25% were seen once. This sample also belongs to another study, concerning T cells of mothers and their children.

The sequencing input was blood. The receptors derive from a boy aged 5-17 years in good health. CDR3s include the opening cysteine and the closing phenylalanine or tryptophan. Fields, in order: clone size, J gene, V gene, D gene, CDR3 protein, CDR3 DNA. A D gene is named only where the DNA matches it firmly. Where a row states a size, it is once, few, many or the class of an expanded clone; other rows omit it.

>-|TRBJ2-1|TRBV20-1|TRBD2
CSALAGESYNEQFF
TGCAGTGCTCTAGCGGGGGAGTCCTACAATGAGCAGTTCTTC
>few|TRBJ2-1|TRBV27|TRBD2
CASSLSSGLARIFNEQFF
TGTGCCAGCAGTTTATCCTCCGGACTAGCGCGAATCTTCAATGAGCAGTTCTTC
>-|TRBJ2-7|TRBV29-1|TRBD1
CSVVTGQVMGYEQYF
TGCAGCGTTGTTACGGGACAGGTCATGGGCTACGAGCAGTACTTC
>-|TRBJ1-5|TRBV24-1|TRBD1
CATSGPGQGQPQHF
TGTGCCACCAGTGGGCCGGGACAGGGTCAGCCCCAGCATTTT
>-|TRBJ2-4|TRBV19|TRBD2
CASSIPGGPKNIQYF
TGTGCCAGTAGTATACCGGGAGGGCCTAAGAACATTCAGTACTTC
>few|TRBJ1-6|TRBV28|TRBD1
CASSFSDRGNSPLHF
TGTGCCAGCAGTTTTTCGGACAGGGGTAATTCACCCCTCCACTTT
>-|TRBJ2-3|TRBV4-3|-
CASSQDWDTQYF
TGCGCCAGCAGCCAGGACTGGGATACGCAGTATTTT
>few|TRBJ2-7|TRBV3-1|TRBD1
CASSQDGTAPYEQYF
TGTGCCAGCAGCCAAGATGGGACAGCTCCCTACGAGCAGTACTTC
>few|TRBJ1-1|TRBV14|-
CASSQGVRYLNTEAFF
TGTGCCAGCAGCCAAGGGGTTAGGTACTTGAACACTGAAGCTTTCTTT
>-|TRBJ2-5|TRBV5-1|-
CASSLNPRGETQYF
TGCGCCAGCAGCTTGAACCCACGGGGGGAGACCCAGTACTTC
>few|TRBJ2-2|TRBV29-1|-
CSVIRETGELFF
TGCAGCGTTATCAGGGAGACCGGGGAGCTGTTTTTT
>-|TRBJ1-2|TRBV12-3/TRBV12-4|-
CASSPGGSGNYGYTF
TGTGCCAGCAGCCCAGGCGGGTCCGGGAACTATGGCTACACCTTC
>-|TRBJ2-3|TRBV29-1|-
CSVEGTGMDTDTQYF
TGCAGCGTTGAAGGAACAGGGATGGACACAGATACGCAGTATTTT
>few|TRBJ2-4|TRBV7-8|TRBD2
CASSLGGGAENIQYF
TGTGCCAGCAGCTTAGGCGGGGGGGCCGAAAACATTCAGTACTTC
>-|TRBJ2-7|TRBV28|-
CASSSLKSPIPYEQYF
TGTGCCAGCAGTTCATTGAAGAGCCCTATCCCCTACGAGCAGTACTTC
>-|TRBJ2-1|TRBV10-3|TRBD2
CAISVVWASGSDWGEQFF
TGTGCCATCAGTGTTGTCTGGGCTAGCGGGAGCGATTGGGGTGAGCAGTTCTTC
>many|TRBJ2-1|TRBV27|TRBD2
CASSLGGGGAYNEQFF
TGTGCCAGCAGTTTAGGTGGCGGGGGGGCGTACAATGAGCAGTTCTTC
>few|TRBJ1-1|TRBV7-6|-
CASSAGGHTEAFF
TGTGCCAGCAGCGCGGGGGGGCACACTGAAGCTTTCTTT
>-|TRBJ2-7|TRBV20-1|-
CSAIRSVTGYHEQYF
TGCAGTGCTATCAGATCGGTTACAGGGTACCACGAGCAGTACTTC
>few|TRBJ1-5|TRBV5-6|-
CASTSQGTGQPQHF
TGTGCCAGCACCTCACAGGGCACAGGGCAGCCCCAGCATTTT
>many|TRBJ2-7|TRBV6-5|TRBD2
CASRASGTYEQYF
TGTGCCAGCAGGGCTAGCGGGACCTACGAGCAGTACTTC
>many|TRBJ2-4|TRBV20-1|TRBD2
CSARDPSGGSKNIQYF
TGCAGTGCTAGAGATCCTAGCGGGGGGTCCAAAAACATTCAGTACTTC
>few|TRBJ2-5|TRBV7-6|-
CASSPGTFFQETQYF
TGTGCCAGCAGCCCAGGGACTTTCTTTCAAGAGACCCAGTACTTC
>-|TRBJ2-3|TRBV6-1|-
CASRLVRWTDTQYF
TGTGCCAGCAGGCTGGTTAGGTGGACAGATACGCAGTATTTT
>-|TRBJ1-4|TRBV7-2|-
CASSLRLGGIEKLFF
TGTGCCAGCAGCTTACGACTGGGAGGGATTGAAAAACTGTTTTTT
>few|TRBJ2-7|TRBV6-6|-
CASHVGDSYEQYF
TGTGCCAGCCATGTCGGGGACTCCTACGAGCAGTACTTC
>once|TRBJ1-1|TRBV12-3/TRBV12-4|-
CASSRTQVNTEAFF
TGTGCCAGCAGTCGGACTCAAGTGAACACTGAAGCTTTCTTT
>-|TRBJ1-2|TRBV20-1|-
CSARGPPNYGYTF
TGCAGTGCTAGAGGACCGCCCAACTATGGCTACACCTTC
>-|TRBJ1-1|TRBV6-2/TRBV6-3|-
CASSYRAGKNTEAFF
TGTGCCAGCAGTTACAGGGCAGGGAAGAACACTGAAGCTTTCTTT
>many|TRBJ1-4|TRBV29-1|TRBD1
CSVHSGTGDEKLFF
TGCAGCGTGCACTCCGGGACAGGGGATGAAAAACTGTTTTTT
>-|TRBJ2-7|TRBV20-1|TRBD1
CSARDVTGAYEQYF
TGCAGTGCTAGAGACGTGACAGGGGCCTACGAGCAGTACTTC
>-|TRBJ1-4|TRBV3-1|-
CASSQGFEKLFF
TGTGCCAGCAGCCAAGGGTTTGAAAAACTGTTTTTT
>-|TRBJ2-2|TRBV10-3|TRBD2
CAISPSGSGTGELFF
TGTGCCATCAGCCCAAGCGGGAGTGGTACCGGGGAGCTGTTTTTT
>once|TRBJ2-2|TRBV29-1|TRBD2
CSARGLANTGELFF
TGCAGCGCCCGGGGACTAGCGAACACCGGGGAGCTGTTTTTT
>-|TRBJ2-1|TRBV7-9|-
CASSSRDFPNNEQFF
TGTGCCAGCAGCTCCCGGGACTTCCCTAACAATGAGCAGTTCTTC
>few|TRBJ2-5|TRBV6-8|-
CAGQWVPVVF
TGTGCCGGACAATGGGTCCCTGTGGTCTTC
>-|TRBJ2-7|TRBV6-1|TRBD1
CAIRQGAYEQYF
TGTGCCATACGACAGGGGGCTTACGAGCAGTACTTC
>-|TRBJ1-4|TRBV2|TRBD1
CASSETGAPNEKLFF
TGTGCCAGCAGTGAAACAGGGGCCCCTAATGAAAAACTGTTTTTT
>many|TRBJ2-5|TRBV7-9|-
CASSSRVQETQYF
TGTGCCAGCAGCTCTAGGGTACAAGAGACCCAGTACTTC
>few|TRBJ2-1|TRBV7-8|TRBD2
CASSYSGSPYNEQFF
TGTGCCAGCAGCTATAGCGGGAGCCCCTACAATGAGCAGTTCTTC